This TCR beta chain was sequenced during a study of shared clonotypes between healthy human individuals. Whole-study results and caveats: In contrast to clonotypes shared by all four donors, non-shared clonotypes had lower generation probabilities.

The table lists this clone with a count of one. Its antigen is undetermined. Trimming left V 7 bases short and J 0 bases short, with 25 bases between. CDR1 is LNHDA, CDR2 SQIVND, per germline (reference sequence). The CDR3 has 20 residues. Method: immunoSEQ multiplex PCR; TCRdb's copy keeps in-frame clones and lacks some. The sample lists approximately 2.5 million clones; more than 80% were seen once. This TCR derives from a man aged 18 to 30 in good health. V gene TRBV19 combines with J gene TRBJ2-6; weak D call: TRBD1 (5 bases). Material for sequencing was naive CD4+ T cells sorted from blood. Stated subset: CD45RA+ positively selected. For the CDR3, the DNA is TGTGCCAGTATCAGCCTGGGGCTACCGAAACCAGGCTCTGGGGCCAACGTCCTGACTTTC. It yields the protein CASISLGLPKPGSGANVLTF.